This T cell receptor beta chain was retrieved from a study of blood T cell repertoires in COVID-19. The CDR3 covers 17 residues. Germline CDR1 is PRHDT and CDR2 is FYEKMQ (reference sequence). With V trimmed by 5 bases and J by 5 bases, 9 bases remained unmatched. TCRdb's table, derived via immunoSEQ multiplex PCR, lists solely in-frame clones and lacks some. The sample records roughly 120,000 clones, about two thirds being singletons. The sample taken for sequencing was peripheral blood. This TCR derives from a human donor with acute or convalescent COVID-19. The donor label of this sample is uncertain. The gene calls are TRBV13 and TRBJ2-3; 14 nucleotides match TRBD2. The CDR3 sequence is CASSPFGLAGGGDTQYF. CDR3 DNA sequence: TGTGCCAGCAGCCCCTTTGGACTAGCGGGGGGTGGAGATACGCAGTATTTT.